The 17 T cell receptor beta chains below were found in one sample sequenced in a study of glioma-infiltrating T cells (dated by TCRdb to 2016 to 2018). The data were produced on an Illumina MiSeq. TCR alpha and beta CDR3 regions were amplified with the iRepertoire nested amplicon-rescue multiplex PCR (arm-PCR) platform from RNA. Using fastp at Q25 and MiXCR, TCRdb reprocessed the public reads and kept productive beta chains. Records with the same CDR3 protein are collapsed into one entry carrying the most frequent genes and DNA. The sample records roughly 350,000 distinct CDR3 sequences, 35% to 45% of which are singletons. The ten most abundant clones make up more than 10% of the sample. Sequencing input: glioma tissue, nonneoplastic brain tissue, or PBMCs (not recorded which). The source is a human donor with low-grade glioma or glioblastoma, undergoing nonglioma brain surgery, or in good health (not recorded which).

This rearrangement joins TRBV7-9 to TRBJ2-7; 10 bases match TRBD1. Germline trimming cut 5 bases from V and 6 bases from J; bases unmatched to any gene: 10. The CDR3 loop spans 15 amino acids. Germline V gene data show CDR1 as SEHNR and CDR2 as FQNEAQ (reference sequence). The CDR3 protein is CASSPHDRGLIEQYF. The CDR3 DNA follows: TGTGCCAGCAGCCCCCACGACAGGGGGCTCATCGAGCAGTACTTC. The full variable domain, in which reference TRBV7-9 and TRBJ2-7 provide the parts outside the CDR3, is DTGVSQNPRHKITKRGQNVTFRCDPISEHNRLYWYRQTLGQGPEFLTYFQNEAQLEKSRLLSDRFSAERPKGSFSTLEIQRTEQGDSAMYLCASSPHDRGLIEQYFGPGTRLTVT.

About this clonotype itself: Sequence at one end of the junction differs from germline and may be a read error. This chain uses TRBV6-5 with TRBJ2-7; D may be TRBD1 (6 bases). Germline V gives CDR1 MNHEY, CDR2 SVGAGI. The CDR3 contains 15 residues. CDR3 sequence (DNA): TGTGCCAGCAGGACGGGACATGGGGTTCCCTACGAGCAGTGCTTC. Protein: CASRTGHGVPYEQCF.

This clonotype has a count of ten or more. The rearrangement links TRBV28 to TRBJ2-7; 10 nucleotides line up with TRBD2. V lost 4 bases and J lost 2; bases outside the gene matches: 5. Germline assignment: CDR1 MDHEN and CDR2 SYDVKM. The length of the CDR3 is 15 residues. DNA for the CDR3: TGTGCCAGCAGTTCTCTAGCGGGAGCGGCCTACGAGCAGTACTTC. Translating it yields CASSSLAGAAYEQYF.

The V call is TRBV20-1, the J call TRBJ1-5, with D uncertain. Germline V gene lookup returns CDR1 DFQATT and CDR2 SNEGSKA (reference sequence). V lost 0 bases and J lost 3, with 18 bases in between. The CDR3 runs to 17 residues. In DNA form, the CDR3 reads TGCAGTGCTAGAGATTTAGGAATGGGTACTTTCAATCAGCCCCAGCATTTT. It specifies CSARDLGMGTFNQPQHF.

This sequence joins TRBV7-8 and TRBJ1-2; 9 bases line up with TRBD1. Looked up from germline, CDR1 is SGHVS and CDR2 is FQNEAQ. Trimming removed 5 bases from V and 7 bases from J; junction bases left unmatched: 11. The CDR3 sequence is 15 residues long. This CDR3 is CASSPRDRALGGYTF. Here the CDR3 DNA reads TGTGCCAGCAGCCCCCGGGACAGGGCCCTGGGTGGCTACACCTTC.

This clonotype was observed at least ten times. The chain combines TRBV27 with TRBJ2-7, with 10 bases fitting TRBD1. Germline V CDR1 and CDR2: MNHEY, SMNVEV (reference sequence). CDR3 length: 15 residues. J gave up 2 bases and V 3 bases, and 4 bases lay outside the gene matches. CDR3 sequence: CASSFAGTGAYEQYF. CDR3 in DNA: TGTGCCAGCAGTTTCGCCGGGACAGGGGCCTACGAGCAGTACTTC.

The table lists this clonotype with a few counts. The V gene is TRBV12-3 or TRBV12-4, the J gene TRBJ1-2, with TRBD1 identical over 7 bases. CDR3 length: 14 amino acids. V shed 6 bases, J shed 3 bases, and the junction held 7 bases outside the gene matches. The CDR3 DNA reads TGTGCCAGCAGCGCCCGACAGGGCTACTATGGCTACACCTTC. Translating it yields CASSARQGYYGYTF.

This sequence joins TRBV7-2 and TRBJ2-3; 11 bases line up with TRBD1. The germline V gene has CDR1 SGHTA and CDR2 FQGNSA. There are 16 residues in the CDR3. V trimming: 1 base; J trimming: 4 bases; junction bases outside the gene matches: 4. The CDR3 loop reads CASSLGPGQGADTQYF. In DNA form, the CDR3 reads TGTGCCAGCAGCTTAGGCCCGGGACAGGGGGCAGATACGCAGTATTTT.

A note on this clonotype: At one end, the junction sequence differs from germline, possibly due to a read error. V is TRBV6-6 and J is TRBJ2-7, with 7 bases identical to TRBD1. Germline V gene data show CDR1 as MNHNY and CDR2 as SVGAGI (reference sequence). This CDR3 has 13 amino acids. The CDR3 nucleotides are TGTACCAGCAGTTACAACGAGGGGGCAGAGCAGTACTTC. Residues: CTSSYNEGAEQYF.

The CDR3 spells CATSRVSLGVEKLFF. As DNA, the CDR3 is TGTGCCACCAGCAGAGTCTCCTTAGGGGTTGAAAAACTGTTTTTT. This chain joins TRBV15 and TRBJ1-4; the D gene is possibly TRBD1 (5 bases). The CDR3 length is 15 residues. Trimming stripped 1 base from V and 7 bases from J, with 13 bases between. Per the germline V gene, CDR1 is LNHNV and CDR2 is YYDKDF (reference sequence). The full variable domain, completed using reference TRBV15 and TRBJ1-4, is DAMVIQNPRYQVTQFGKPVTLSCSQTLNHNVMYWYQQKSSQAPKLLFHYYDKDFNNEADTPDNFQSRRPNTSFCFLDIRSPGLGDTAMYLCATSRVSLGVEKLFFGSGTQLSVL.

The sample holds a few counts of this clonotype. This chain links TRBV6-2 or TRBV6-3 with TRBJ2-7; D not resolved. The CDR3 loop spans 13 amino acids. Trimming removed 2 bases from V and 1 base from J, with 6 bases in between. The germline CDR1 and CDR2 sequences are MNHEY and SVGEGT. The CDR3: CASSYGMSYEQYF. DNA of the CDR3: TGTGCCAGCAGTTACGGCATGTCCTACGAGCAGTACTTC.

On this clonotype itself: Germline and junction disagree at one end, which may indicate a read error. The chain has TRBV6-6 and TRBJ2-7, with D hard to call. The V gene's germline CDR1 is MNHNY and CDR2 SVGAGI (reference sequence). The CDR3 runs 16 residues. CDR3 amino acids: CASGYSRRAQSYEQYF. In DNA form, the CDR3 reads TGTGCCAGCGGTTACTCAAGAAGGGCGCAATCCTACGAGCAGTACTTC.

Turning to this clonotype: Just one base apart from a much larger clone, this may be a read error. This chain uses TRBV27 with TRBJ2-7; D unresolved. This CDR3 has 15 residues. The V gene's germline CDR1 is MNHEY and CDR2 SMNVEV (reference sequence). Trimming left V 5 bases short and J 0 bases short, with 14 bases between. The CDR3 region is CASSNRPHNSYEQYF. The CDR3 DNA sequence: TGTGCCAGCAGTAACCGACCGCATAACTCCTACGAGCAGTACTTC.

Points on this clonotype: This sequence may be a read error, since a much larger clone differs from it by one base. The chain combines TRBV11-2 with TRBJ2-5, with 7 bases aligning to TRBD1. CDR1 SGHAT and CDR2 FQNNGV come from the germline V gene. V shed 4 bases and J 2 bases; nucleotides not matched to a gene: 7. This CDR3 has 15 amino acids. CDR3 bases: TGTGCCAGCAGCTGCACCGGGACAGCTCAAGAGACCCAGTACTTC. Amino acid sequence: CASSCTGTAQETQYF.

This clonotype was counted many times. The chain joins TRBV15 to TRBJ2-7; no reliable D call. CDR3 length: 13 amino acids. The V end was cut by 0 bases, the J end by 5 bases, with 8 bases between. Per the germline V gene, CDR1 is LNHNV and CDR2 is YYDKDF (reference sequence). CDR3 sequence: CATSRDGRDEQYF. The CDR3 nucleotides read TGTGCCACCAGCAGAGATGGTCGAGACGAGCAGTACTTC.

To note about this clonotype: Possible read error: a much larger clone is one base away. The rearrangement uses TRBV6-2 or TRBV6-3 and TRBJ1-5, with D maybe TRBD1 (5 bases). Germline V gene data show CDR1 as MNHEY and CDR2 as SVGEGT. This CDR3 spans 15 amino acids. The CDR3 here is CASSPGLWTHQTQHF. For the CDR3, the DNA is TGTGCCAGCAGCCCGGGACTATGGACCCATCAGACCCAGCATTTT.

In this sample, this clonotype turned up a few times. This chain connects TRBV4-3 to TRBJ1-5; D gene unclear. V was trimmed by 0 bases and J by 4 bases, leaving 16 bases between them. The CDR3 is 17 residues long. CDR1 is LGHNA and CDR2 is YSLEER in the germline V gene. CDR3 sequence (DNA): TGCGCCAGCAGCCAAGATCCCATCCCTTTATGGAATCAGCCCCAGCATTTT. Translating it yields CASSQDPIPLWNQPQHF.